This T cell receptor (beta chain) was observed in a study of tumor-infiltrating lymphocytes in oesophageal squamous cell carcinoma. The sample holds one count of this clonotype. In TCRdb, the PCR reads were re-called with MiXCR into one record per CDR3 protein. The sample lists some 16,000 distinct CDR3 sequences, roughly 55% occurring once. This CDR3 comprises 13 residues. Germline V gene lookup returns CDR1 MNHNS and CDR2 SASEGT. Sequenced material: esophageal tumor tissue. The receptor was isolated from a male donor with esophageal squamous cell carcinoma. V gene TRBV6-1 combines with J gene TRBJ2-3, with unresolved D. The closer fit of TRBJ2-5 to the DNA end suggests the J call may be wrong. The CDR3 loop reads CASSEVARETQYF. In nucleotides, the CDR3 is TGTGCCAGCAGTGAAGTCGCAAGAGAGACCCAGTACTTC.